This entry lists 11 T cell receptor beta chains sequenced from one sample in a study of blood T cell repertoires in COVID-19. Sequenced by immunoSEQ multiplex PCR; TCRdb stores in-frame clones only, minus some. The sample shows about 280,000 clones, nearly 90% of them seen only once. The sample comprised peripheral blood. The receptors stem from a man between 18 and 35 years old with active or convalescent COVID-19.

The rearrangement links TRBV9 to TRBJ1-2; no clear D gene. CDR3 length: 13 amino acids. V gave up 1 base and J gave up 7 bases, with 11 bases separating them. The germline gives CDR1 SGDLS, CDR2 YYNGEE. Written as DNA, the CDR3 is TGTGCCAGCAGCGTAATGATTTCAGGTGGCTACACCTTC. Protein product: CASSVMISGGYTF. The whole variable domain, filled in from reference TRBV9 and TRBJ1-2, reads DSGVTQTPKHLITATGQRVTLRCSPRSGDLSVYWYQQSLDQGLQFLIQYYNGEERAKGNILERFSAQQFPDLHSELNLSSLELGDSALYFCASSVMISGGYTFGSGTRLTVV.

The CDR3 reads CASSLLAGTDTQYF. CDR3 DNA: TGTGCCAGCAGCTTACTAGCGGGGACAGATACGCAGTATTTT. The V and J genes are TRBV7-2 and TRBJ2-3, with 9 bases matching TRBD2. Looked up from germline, CDR1 is SGHTA and CDR2 is FQGNSA. CDR3 size: 14 residues. With 2 bases clipped from V and 3 bases from J, the junction kept 0 bases outside the gene matches.

The rearrangement uses TRBV2 and TRBJ2-7, with D tentatively TRBD2 (7 bases). The CDR3 covers 16 residues. Between the trimmed V and J ends, which lost 4 bases and 2 bases, there was a span of 18 bases. The germline CDR1 and CDR2 sequences are SNHLY and FYNNEI. CDR3 sequence: CASSGRGGSNPYEQYF. DNA of the CDR3: TGTGCCAGCAGTGGCAGGGGAGGGTCCAATCCCTACGAGCAGTACTTC.

This clone was detected only once. The genes are TRBV9 and TRBJ2-1; perhaps TRBD2 as D (5 bases). The germline V gene has CDR1 SGDLS and CDR2 YYNGEE. The V gene lost 0 bases and the J gene lost 7 bases, with 8 bases spanning the gap. The CDR3 extends over 13 amino acids. As DNA, the CDR3 is TGTGCCAGCAGCGTAGGAACGGGGAATGAGCAGTTCTTC. It codes for CASSVGTGNEQFF.

This clone was counted once. This chain links TRBV7-9 with TRBJ1-1; 12 nucleotides line up with TRBD1. Germline-derived CDR1 and CDR2 are SEHNR and FQNEAQ (reference sequence). V lost 3 bases and J lost 0; bases outside the gene matches: 5. The CDR3 sequence is 17 residues long. For the CDR3, the DNA is TGTGCCAGCAGCTTGCGGGACAGGGGGCTAGTGAACACTGAAGCTTTCTTT. It codes for CASSLRDRGLVNTEAFF.

This sequence joins TRBV19 and TRBJ1-2; 7 bases match TRBD1. Germline-derived CDR1 and CDR2 are LNHDA and SQIVND (reference sequence). The V gene end was trimmed by 5 bases and the J gene end by 0 bases; junction bases not matched to a gene: 6. The CDR3 is 15 amino acids. For the CDR3, the DNA is TGTGCCAGTAGTGGTCACAGGGGAACTAACTATGGCTACACCTTC. It codes for CASSGHRGTNYGYTF.

This sequence joins TRBV2 and TRBJ2-3, with D possibly TRBD1 on 6 matching bases. Per the germline V gene, CDR1 is SNHLY and CDR2 is FYNNEI. CDR3 length equals 19 residues. The V end was cut by 3 bases, the J end by 1 base, with 23 bases between. The CDR3 loop is CASSDDSQGSGEGTDTQYF. In nucleotides, the CDR3 is TGTGCCAGCAGTGACGACTCCCAGGGGAGCGGCGAGGGCACAGATACGCAGTATTTT.

The gene calls are TRBV6-6 and TRBJ1-5; 7 bases align to TRBD1. The V gene end was trimmed by 7 bases and the J gene end by 2 bases; junction bases not matched to a gene: 2. Germline V gene sequence: CDR1 MNHNY, CDR2 SVGAGI (reference sequence). The CDR3 runs 13 residues. For the CDR3, the DNA is TGTGCCAGCACCGGGACAGGCAATCAGCCCCAGCATTTT. Translation gives CASTGTGNQPQHF.

V gene TRBV5-8 combines with J gene TRBJ1-2; a weak D match, TRBD1 (6 bases). Germline V gives CDR1 SGHTS, CDR2 YDEGEE. This CDR3 has 16 residues. The V and J ends lost 1 base and 4 bases respectively, with 17 bases between them. Here the CDR3 reads CASSLRQGQYTYGYTF. The CDR3 DNA is TGTGCCAGCAGCTTGCGTCAGGGACAATACACCTATGGCTACACCTTC.

This clone was recorded once. This chain uses TRBV6-2 or TRBV6-3 with TRBJ2-1, with 13 bases fitting TRBD2. CDR1 is MNHEY, CDR2 SVGEGT, per germline. This CDR3 has 16 amino acids. V was clipped by 2 bases and J by 8 bases; unmatched bases: 6. CDR3 sequence reads: CASSYPGLAGVHEQFF. The DNA of the CDR3 is TGTGCCAGCAGTTACCCCGGACTAGCGGGGGTCCATGAGCAGTTCTTC.

The chain uses TRBV6-4 and TRBJ2-2; TRBD1 aligns across 7 bases. The germline V gene has CDR1 MRHNA and CDR2 SNTAGT. CDR3 length: 15 residues. The ends lost 0 bases at V and 4 bases at J; junction bases unmatched: 2. The CDR3 protein is CASSDSAGGTGELFF. The CDR3 DNA reads as TGTGCCAGCAGTGACTCGGCAGGGGGCACCGGGGAGCTGTTTTTT.